This T cell receptor (beta chain) appears in the sequencing data of a study of cytomegalovirus exposure and HLA in healthy donors. The CDR3 loop spans 14 amino acids. Germline-derived CDR1 and CDR2 are SGHNT and YENEEA. The V end lost 5 bases, the J end lost 2 bases, and 12 bases lay between the germline ends. With 60 Vbeta and 13 Jbeta primers, the PCR was carried out. The data were produced by immunoSEQ multiplex PCR, yet TCRdb's version contains in-frame clones alone and is incomplete. In the table there are approximately 300,000 clones, approximately 84% of which are singletons. V is TRBV11-3 and J is TRBJ1-2; D is possibly TRBD1 (5 bases). Sequencing was done on a sample of PBMCs. This TCR derives from a woman between 40 and 50 years old in good health and CMV-seropositive. CDR3 sequence reads: CASSGRDLNYGYTF. The DNA of the CDR3 is TGTGCCAGCAGCGGCAGGGATTTGAACTATGGCTACACCTTC.